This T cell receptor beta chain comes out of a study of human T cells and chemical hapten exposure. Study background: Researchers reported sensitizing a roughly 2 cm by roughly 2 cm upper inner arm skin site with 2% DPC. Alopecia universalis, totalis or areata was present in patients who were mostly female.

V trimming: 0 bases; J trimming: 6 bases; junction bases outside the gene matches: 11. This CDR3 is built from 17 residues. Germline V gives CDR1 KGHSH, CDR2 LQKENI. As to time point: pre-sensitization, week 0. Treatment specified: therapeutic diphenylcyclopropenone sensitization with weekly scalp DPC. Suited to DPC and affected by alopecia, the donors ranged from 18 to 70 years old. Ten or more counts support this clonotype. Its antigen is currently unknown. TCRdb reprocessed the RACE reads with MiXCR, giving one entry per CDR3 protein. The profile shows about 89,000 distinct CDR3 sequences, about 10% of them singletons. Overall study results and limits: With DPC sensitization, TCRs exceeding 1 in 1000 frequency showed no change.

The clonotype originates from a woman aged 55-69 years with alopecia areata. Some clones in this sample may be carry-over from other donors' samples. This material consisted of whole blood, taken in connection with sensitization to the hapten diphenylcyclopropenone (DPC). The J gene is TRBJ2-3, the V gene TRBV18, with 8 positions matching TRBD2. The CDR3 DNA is TGTGCCAGCTCACCACCGCACGGGGGGGCGACTTCGGATACGCAGTATTTT. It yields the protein CASSPPHGGATSDTQYF.